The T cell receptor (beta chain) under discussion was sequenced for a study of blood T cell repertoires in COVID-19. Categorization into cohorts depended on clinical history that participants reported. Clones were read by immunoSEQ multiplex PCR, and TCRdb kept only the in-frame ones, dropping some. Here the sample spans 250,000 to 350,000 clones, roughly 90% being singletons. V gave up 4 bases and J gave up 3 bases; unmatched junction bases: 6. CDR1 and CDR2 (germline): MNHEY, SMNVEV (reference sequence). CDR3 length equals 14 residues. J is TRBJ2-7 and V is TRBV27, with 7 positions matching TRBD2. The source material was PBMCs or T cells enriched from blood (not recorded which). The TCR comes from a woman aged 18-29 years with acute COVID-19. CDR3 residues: CASSYAGTNYEQYF. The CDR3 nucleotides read TGTGCCAGCAGTTATGCCGGGACTAACTACGAGCAGTACTTC.